This T cell receptor (beta chain) appears in the sequencing data of a study of chemoradiotherapy in HPV16-positive cancers. Looking at the study overall: A couple of HPV16-positive patients' cells yielded candidate HPV-specific clones and common motifs. Study results and caveats: Candidate HPV-specific clones and E7-related TCR motifs grew in tumor during treatment. In HPV16-positive patients, HPV-responsive T-cell expansion tracked better recurrence-free survival.

Turning to this clone: As yet, its antigen is unknown.

Produced via immunoSEQ multiplex PCR; TCRdb's table is partial and in-frame only. The repertoire holds 30,000 to 45,000 clones, with roughly 75% as singletons. Repertoires were sampled repeatedly during chemoradiotherapy. With V trimmed by 2 bases and J by 0 bases, 2 bases remained unmatched. Per germline, CDR1 SGHRS and CDR2 YFSETQ. This CDR3 is 14 amino acids long. This chain joins TRBV5-1 and TRBJ2-7; 7 bases match TRBD2. Sequencing used blood, obtained from a patient who underwent chemoradiotherapy. The TCR was taken from a human donor with HPV-associated anogenital cancer. In DNA, the CDR3 is TGCGCCAGCAGCTTAGCGGGGAGCTCCTACGAGCAGTACTTC. It is translated as CASSLAGSSYEQYF.